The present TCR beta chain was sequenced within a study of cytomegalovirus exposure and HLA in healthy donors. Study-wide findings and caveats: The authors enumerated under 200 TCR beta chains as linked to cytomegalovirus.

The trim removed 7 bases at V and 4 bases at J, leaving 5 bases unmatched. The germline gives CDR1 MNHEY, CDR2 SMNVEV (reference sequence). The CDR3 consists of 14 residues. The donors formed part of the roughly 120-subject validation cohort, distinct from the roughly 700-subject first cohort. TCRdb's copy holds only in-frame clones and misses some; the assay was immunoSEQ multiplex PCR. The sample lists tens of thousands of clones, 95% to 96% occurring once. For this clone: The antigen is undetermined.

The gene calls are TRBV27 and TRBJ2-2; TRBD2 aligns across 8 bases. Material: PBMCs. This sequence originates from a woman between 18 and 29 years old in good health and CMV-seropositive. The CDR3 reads CASTAGGGTGELFF. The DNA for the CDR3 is TGTGCCAGCACTGCGGGAGGCGGCACCGGGGAGCTGTTTTTT.